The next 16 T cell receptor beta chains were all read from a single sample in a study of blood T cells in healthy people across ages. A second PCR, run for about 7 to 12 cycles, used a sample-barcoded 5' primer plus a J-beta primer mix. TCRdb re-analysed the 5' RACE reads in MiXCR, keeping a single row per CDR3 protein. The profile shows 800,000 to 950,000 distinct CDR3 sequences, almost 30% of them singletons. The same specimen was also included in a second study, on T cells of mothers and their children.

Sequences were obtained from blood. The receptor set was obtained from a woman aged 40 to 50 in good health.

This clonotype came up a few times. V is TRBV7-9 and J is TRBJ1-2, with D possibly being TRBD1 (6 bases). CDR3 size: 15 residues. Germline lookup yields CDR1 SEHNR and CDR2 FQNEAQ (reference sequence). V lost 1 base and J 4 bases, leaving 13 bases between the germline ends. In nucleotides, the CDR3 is TGTGCCAGCAGCTTAGTCGGGGGGGCCGGCTATGGCTACACCTTC. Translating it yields CASSLVGGAGYGYTF.

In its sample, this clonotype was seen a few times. This CDR3 is CASSSTGQTISYEQYF. In nucleotides, the CDR3 is TGTGCCAGCAGCTCAACGGGACAGACTATCTCCTACGAGCAGTACTTC. The rearrangement joins TRBV7-9 to TRBJ2-7; 7 positions match TRBD1. V gave up 4 bases and J gave up 0 bases; unmatched junction bases: 9. Per germline, CDR1 SEHNR and CDR2 FQNEAQ (reference sequence). The CDR3 length is 16 residues.

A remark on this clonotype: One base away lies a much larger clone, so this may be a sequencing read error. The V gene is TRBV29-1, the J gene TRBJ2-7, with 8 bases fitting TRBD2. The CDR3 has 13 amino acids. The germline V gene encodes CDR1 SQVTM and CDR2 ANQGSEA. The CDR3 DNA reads TGCGGCGTATTAGCGGGGCTTACTTACGAGCAGTACTTC. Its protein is CGVLAGLTYEQYF.

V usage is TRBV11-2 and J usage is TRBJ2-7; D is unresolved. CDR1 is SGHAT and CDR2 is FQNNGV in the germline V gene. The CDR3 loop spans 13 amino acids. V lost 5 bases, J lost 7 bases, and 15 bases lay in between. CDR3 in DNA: TGTGCCAGCAGCCGAGGACGGGTCAATGAGCAGTACTTC. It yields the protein CASSRGRVNEQYF.

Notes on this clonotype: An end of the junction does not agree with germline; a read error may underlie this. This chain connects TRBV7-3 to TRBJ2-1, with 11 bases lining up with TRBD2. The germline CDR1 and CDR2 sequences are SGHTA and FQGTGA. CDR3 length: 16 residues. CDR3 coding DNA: TGTGCCAGCAGCTTAACGTTAACTAGCGGGGGTAATGAGCGGTTCTTC. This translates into CASSLTLTSGGNERFF.

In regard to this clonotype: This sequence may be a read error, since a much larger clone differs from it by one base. The CDR3 coding sequence is TGTGCCAGCAGCTTAGTTCGTAGAGAGACCCAGTACTTC. Amino acid sequence: CASSLVRRETQYF. The chain has TRBV7-2 and TRBJ2-5; D gene unclear. CDR3 length equals 13 residues. The germline V and J ends were trimmed by 1 base and 4 bases, with 7 bases remaining between them. Germline lookup yields CDR1 SGHTA and CDR2 FQGNSA.

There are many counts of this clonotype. CDR3 coding DNA: TGCGCCAGCAGCCGACTCGTGGCTGGGGCCAACGTCCTGACTTTC. Protein product: CASSRLVAGANVLTF. The chain employs TRBV4-1 and TRBJ2-6; D call uncertain. The CDR3 is 15 amino acids. V shed 4 bases and J shed 2 bases, with 9 bases lying between them. CDR1 MGHRA and CDR2 YSYEKL come from the germline V gene.

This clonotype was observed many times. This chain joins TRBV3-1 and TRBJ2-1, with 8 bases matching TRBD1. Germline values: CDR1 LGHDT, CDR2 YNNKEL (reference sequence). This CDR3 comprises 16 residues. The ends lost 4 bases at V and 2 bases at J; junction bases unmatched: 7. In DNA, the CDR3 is TGTGCCAGCAGCCCCCCCCGGGACAGGACCTACAATGAGCAGTTCTTC. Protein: CASSPPRDRTYNEQFF.

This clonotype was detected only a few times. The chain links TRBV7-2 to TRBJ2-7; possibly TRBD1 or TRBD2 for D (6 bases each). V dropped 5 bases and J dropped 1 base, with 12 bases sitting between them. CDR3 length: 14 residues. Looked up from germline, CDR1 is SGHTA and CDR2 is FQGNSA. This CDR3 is CTSSPTGGSYEQYF. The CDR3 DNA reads TGTACCAGCAGCCCGACAGGAGGGTCCTACGAGCAGTACTTC.

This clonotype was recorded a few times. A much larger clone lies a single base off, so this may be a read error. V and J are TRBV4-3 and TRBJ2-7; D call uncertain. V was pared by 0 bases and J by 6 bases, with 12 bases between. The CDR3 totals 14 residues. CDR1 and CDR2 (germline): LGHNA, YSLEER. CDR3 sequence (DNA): TGCGCCAGCAGCCAAGAGTTGGGGTGTTCCGAGCAGTACTTC. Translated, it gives CASSQELGCSEQYF.

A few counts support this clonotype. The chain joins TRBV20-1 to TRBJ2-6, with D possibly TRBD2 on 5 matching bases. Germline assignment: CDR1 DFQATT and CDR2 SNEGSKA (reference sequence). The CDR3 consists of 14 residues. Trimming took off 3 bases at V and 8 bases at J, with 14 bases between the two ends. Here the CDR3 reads CSASSTGVTNVLTF. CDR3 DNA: TGCAGTGCTAGCTCCACCGGGGTAACCAACGTCCTGACTTTC.

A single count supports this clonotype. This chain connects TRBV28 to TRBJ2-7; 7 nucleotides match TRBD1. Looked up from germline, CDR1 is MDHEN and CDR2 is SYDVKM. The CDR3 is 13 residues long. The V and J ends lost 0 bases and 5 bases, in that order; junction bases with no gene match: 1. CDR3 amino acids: CASSLWQGDEQYF. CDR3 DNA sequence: TGTGCCAGCAGTTTATGGCAGGGGGACGAGCAGTACTTC.

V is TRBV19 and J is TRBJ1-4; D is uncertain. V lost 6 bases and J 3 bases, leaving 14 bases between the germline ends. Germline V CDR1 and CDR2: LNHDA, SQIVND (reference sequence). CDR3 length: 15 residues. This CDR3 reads CASSLFRSPNEKLFF. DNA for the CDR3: TGTGCCAGTAGCCTATTCAGGAGCCCTAATGAAAAACTGTTTTTT.

The CDR3 nucleotides are TGTGCCATCAGTGAGAGACCGGGACTCAACGAGCAGTACTTC. It translates to CAISERPGLNEQYF. The chain is built from TRBV10-3 and TRBJ2-7; tentative D call: TRBD2 (6 bases). Germline values: CDR1 ENHRY, CDR2 SYGVKD. The CDR3 has 14 residues. Trimming removed 2 bases from V and 5 bases from J, with 13 bases in between.

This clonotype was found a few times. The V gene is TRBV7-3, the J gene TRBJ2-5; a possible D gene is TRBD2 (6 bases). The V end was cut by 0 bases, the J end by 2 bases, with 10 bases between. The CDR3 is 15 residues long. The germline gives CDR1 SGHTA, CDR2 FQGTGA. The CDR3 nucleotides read TGTGCCAGCAGCTTAACCGGGCGGGGTCAAGAGACCCAGTACTTC. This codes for CASSLTGRGQETQYF. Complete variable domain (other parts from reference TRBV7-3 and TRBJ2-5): GAGVSQTPSNKVTEKGKYVELRCDPISGHTALYWYRQSLGQGPEFLIYFQGTGAADDSGLPNDRFFAVRPEGSVSTLKIQRTERGDSAVYLCASSLTGRGQETQYFGPGTRLLVL.

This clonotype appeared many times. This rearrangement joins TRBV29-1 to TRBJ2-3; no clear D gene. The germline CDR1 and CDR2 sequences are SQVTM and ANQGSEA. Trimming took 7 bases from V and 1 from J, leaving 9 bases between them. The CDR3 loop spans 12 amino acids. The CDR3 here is CSELDGTDTQYF. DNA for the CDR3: TGCAGCGAATTGGACGGCACAGATACGCAGTATTTT.